This is a list of T cell receptor beta chains from one sample in a study of T cells in Graves' hyperthyroidism and ophthalmopathy. Each CDR3 protein is one row after TCRdb ran MiXCR on the multiplex PCR reads. The table has 30,000 to 40,000 distinct CDR3 sequences, approximately 50% seen once; the top ten hold roughly 6.4%. Sequenced sample: blood. All receptors derive from a woman between 45 and 60 years old with Graves' hyperthyroidism that later progressed to Graves' ophthalmopathy. Both conserved end residues are part of each CDR3. The order of the fields is J gene, clone size, V gene, D gene, CDR3 DNA, CDR3 protein. The D gene is left open where the match is weak. Clone size appears in some rows only: once, few, many, or a class for an expanded clone.

TRBJ2-7,medium-sized,TRBV7-9,TRBD2,TGTGCCAGCAGCTTAGGGGGAGGGACCAACGAGCAGTACTTC,CASSLGGGTNEQYF
TRBJ2-5,many,TRBV6-1,NA,TGTGCCAGCAGTGAGGAAACAGGGGGCAGGCTAGCGGGAGTGTTCCGGGAGACCCAGTACTTC,CASSEETGGRLAGVFRETQYF
TRBJ1-1,many,TRBV11-3,NA,TGTGCCAGCAGCCAAGCCATGGCTGAAGCTTTCTTT,CASSQAMAEAFF
TRBJ2-1,many,TRBV20-1,NA,TGCAGTGCTAGACATCCCTCTCTCTACAATGAGCAGTTCTTC,CSARHPSLYNEQFF
TRBJ2-2,NA,TRBV10-1,NA,TGCGCCAGCAGTCCGGCCTGGCGCACCGGGGAGCTGTTTTTT,CASSPAWRTGELFF
TRBJ2-5,medium-sized,TRBV29-1,TRBD2,TGCAGCGTTGAAGGGCTAGCGGGAGGTTGGCAAGAGACCCAGTACTTC,CSVEGLAGGWQETQYF
TRBJ1-1,NA,TRBV10-3,NA,TGTGCCATCACCCCTAGTGCGGGGGCGAACACTGAAGCTTTCTTT,CAITPSAGANTEAFF
TRBJ2-7,NA,TRBV14,NA,TGTGCCAGCAGCCATCCGTTTGAGGACAGAAGCTCCTACGAGCAGTACTTC,CASSHPFEDRSSYEQYF
TRBJ1-1,many,TRBV5-1,NA,TGCGCCAGCAGCTTACAGGACCCCCTACTGAACACTGAAGCTTTCTTT,CASSLQDPLLNTEAFF
TRBJ2-7,NA,TRBV20-1,TRBD1,TGCAGTGCTAGAGAAGGAGGACAGGGGTACGAGCAGTACTTC,CSAREGGQGYEQYF
TRBJ1-6,medium-sized,TRBV7-3,TRBD1,TGTGCCAGCAGAGAGACAGGGGTTAGCTCACCCCTCCACTTT,CASRETGVSSPLHF
TRBJ2-5,NA,TRBV24-1,NA,TGTGCCACCAGTGATTTAGGCCAGCAAGAGACCCAGTACTTC,CATSDLGQQETQYF
TRBJ2-1,many,TRBV11-2,TRBD2,TGTGCCAGCAGCCACCCTCTAGCGGGAGCAGATGAGCAGTTCTTC,CASSHPLAGADEQFF
TRBJ1-1,many,TRBV30,NA,TGTGCCTGGAGTATCCAAATGAACACTGAAGCTTTCTTT,CAWSIQMNTEAFF
TRBJ2-1,NA,TRBV7-2,TRBD2,TGTGCCAGCAGCTTTATTAGCGGGAGGAACCCTTTGGCGCAGTTCTTC,CASSFISGRNPLAQFF
TRBJ1-5,many,TRBV7-2,NA,TGTGCCAGCAGCTTATGGGTTAATCAGCCCCAGCATTTT,CASSLWVNQPQHF
TRBJ2-1,NA,TRBV19,NA,TGTGCCAGGGAAACCCCCAACGGGAGTAGGAATGAGCAGTTCTTC,CARETPNGSRNEQFF